These T cell receptor beta chains were read from a single sample in a study of Siglec-9 on CD8 T cells in melanoma. Sequenced by immunoSEQ multiplex PCR; TCRdb stores in-frame clones only, minus some. This table holds 25,000 to 35,000 clones, 80% found once. The specimen was Siglec-9- CD8+ T cells sorted from blood. The receptors come from a human donor in good health. The CDR3 runs from the conserved cysteine through the conserved F or W. Clone size, where shown, is once, few, many, or a class for clones that have expanded.

abundance,j_gene,v_gene,CDR3aa
.,TRBJ1-1,TRBV4-1,CASSQDRRGPNTEAFF
.,TRBJ2-1,TRBV6-5,CASSTGVGGLFQFF
.,TRBJ1-1,TRBV29-1,CSAYWGGTEAFF
.,TRBJ2-1,TRBV5-6,CASSFTGYNEQFF
.,TRBJ2-1,TRBV11-3,CASSLDLAGLNEQFF
.,TRBJ1-5,TRBV30,CAWAPGTGLDQPQHF
.,TRBJ2-6,TRBV9,CASSAPAGSPFSGANVLTF
.,TRBJ2-3,TRBV18,CASPPGGLVNIGDTQYF
.,TRBJ2-1,TRBV6-1,CASSGAGTGKSYNEQFF
.,TRBJ1-5,TRBV28,CASSSRQGFNQPQHF
.,TRBJ1-5,TRBV4-1,CASSHTNRQGAEQPQHF
.,TRBJ1-1,TRBV7-8,CASRQGAGNTEAFF
few,TRBJ2-3,TRBV2,CASRLAGGIDTQYF
.,TRBJ1-1,TRBV5-4,CASSLRGRTEAFF
.,TRBJ1-2,TRBV19,CASSIDAGYGYTF